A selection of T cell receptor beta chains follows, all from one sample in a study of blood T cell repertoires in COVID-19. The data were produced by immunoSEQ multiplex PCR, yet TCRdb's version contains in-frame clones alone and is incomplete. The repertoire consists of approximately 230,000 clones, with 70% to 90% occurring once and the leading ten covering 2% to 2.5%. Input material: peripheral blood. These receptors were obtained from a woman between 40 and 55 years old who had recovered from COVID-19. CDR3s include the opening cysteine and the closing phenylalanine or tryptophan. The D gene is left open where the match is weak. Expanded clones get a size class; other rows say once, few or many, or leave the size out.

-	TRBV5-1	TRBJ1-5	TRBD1	TGCGCCAGCAGCTTGGGGGACAGGGATGGTCAGCCCCAGCATTTT	CASSLGDRDGQPQHF
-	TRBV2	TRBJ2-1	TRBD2	TGTGCCAGCAGCCCGGGGGTAGCGGGGGTGGAGCAGTTCTTC	CASSPGVAGVEQFF
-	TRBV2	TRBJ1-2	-	TGTGCCAGCAACTTATTAGGGGTCTATGGCTACACCTTC	CASNLLGVYGYTF
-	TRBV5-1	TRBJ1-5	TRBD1	TGCGCCAGCAGCGCGACAGGGAATGAGGGTCAGCCCCAGCATTTT	CASSATGNEGQPQHF
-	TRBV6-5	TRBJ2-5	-	TGTGCCAGCGGTCGGACTTTGCAAGAGACCCAGTACTTC	CASGRTLQETQYF
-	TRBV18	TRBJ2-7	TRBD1	TGTGCCAGCTCACCATCGGGGACAGCCGGATCCTACGAGCAGTACTTC	CASSPSGTAGSYEQYF
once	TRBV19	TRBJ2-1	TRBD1	TGTGCCAGTAGTTCGACAGGGGGCGATGAGCAGTTCTTC	CASSSTGGDEQFF
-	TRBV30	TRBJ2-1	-	TGTGCCTGGATGACGGACACAATCTCCTACAATGAGCAGTTCTTC	CAWMTDTISYNEQFF
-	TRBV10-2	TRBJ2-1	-	TGCGCCAGCAGCCTAGGGGGTGATGAGCAGTTCTTC	CASSLGGDEQFF
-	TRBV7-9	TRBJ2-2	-	TGTGCCAGCAGCTACTCCCTCGCCGGGGAGCTGTTTTTT	CASSYSLAGELFF
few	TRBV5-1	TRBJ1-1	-	TGCGCCAGCAGCTTGGCCGGACAGACCTTGAACACTGAAGCTTTCTTT	CASSLAGQTLNTEAFF
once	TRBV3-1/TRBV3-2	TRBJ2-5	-	TGTGCCAGCAGCCAAGACTGGCCCATGTACCAAGAGACCCAGTACTTC	CASSQDWPMYQETQYF
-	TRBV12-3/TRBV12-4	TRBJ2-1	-	TGTGCCAGCAGCCCCGGGAATGAGCAGTTCTTC	CASSPGNEQFF
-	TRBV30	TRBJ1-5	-	TGTGCCTGGAGAAGTGAGACAGGACCTTATCAGCCCCAGCATTTT	CAWRSETGPYQPQHF
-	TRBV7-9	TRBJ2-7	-	TGTGCCAGCAGCCCCTCCGGGGGGCACTGCGAGCAGTACTTC	CASSPSGGHCEQYF
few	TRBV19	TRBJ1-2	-	TGTGCCAGTAGTTATCAGGCCGGATTCTATGGCTACACCTTC	CASSYQAGFYGYTF
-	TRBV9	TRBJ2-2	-	TGTGCCAGCAGCTCCCACCGGGAGACCGGGGAGCTGTTTTTT	CASSSHRETGELFF
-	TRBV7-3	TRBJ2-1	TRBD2	TGTGCCAGCAGCTTGATAGGAAGGACTAGCGGGGGGAATGAGCAGTTCTTC	CASSLIGRTSGGNEQFF
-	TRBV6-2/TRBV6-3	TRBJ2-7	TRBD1	TGTGCCAGCAGCTCCTACGACAGGGGAACCTACGAGCAGTACTTC	CASSSYDRGTYEQYF
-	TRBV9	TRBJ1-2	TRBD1	TGTGCCAGCAGCGCCCGAAGGACGGGACAGGTGGAGGGCTACACCTTC	CASSARRTGQVEGYTF
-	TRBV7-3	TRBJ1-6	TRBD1	TGTGCCAGCAGCTTACGTGGGGGACAGGGTTCGAATTCACCCCTCCACTTT	CASSLRGGQGSNSPLHF
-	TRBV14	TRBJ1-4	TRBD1	TGTGCCAGCAGCCAGTCCAGGGGACAGGGGGCTGAAAAACTGTTTTTT	CASSQSRGQGAEKLFF
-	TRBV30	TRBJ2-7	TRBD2	TGTGCCTGGAGTGGGACTAGCGGGCGCGAGCAGTACTTC	CAWSGTSGREQYF
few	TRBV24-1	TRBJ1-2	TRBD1	TGTGCCACCAGTGACCCGGACAGGGCTCATGGCTACACCTTC	CATSDPDRAHGYTF
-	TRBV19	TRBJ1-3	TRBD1	TGTGCCAGTAGGCCGACAGGGACTGGAAACACCATATATTTT	CASRPTGTGNTIYF
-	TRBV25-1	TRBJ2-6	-	TGTGCCAGCTCGGCCGGGACTTCGGCTTCTGGGGCCAACGTCCTGACTTTC	CASSAGTSASGANVLTF
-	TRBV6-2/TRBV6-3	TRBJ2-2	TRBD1	TGTGCCAGCAGTTACTCGAACAGGGGGCGAGGCGGGGAGCTGTTTTTT	CASSYSNRGRGGELFF
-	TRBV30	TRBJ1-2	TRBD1	TGTGCCCGGCGGACAGGGCGCACCTATGGCTACACCTTC	CARRTGRTYGYTF
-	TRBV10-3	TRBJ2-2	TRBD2	TGTGCCACCCGGGGGGGCGCGAACACCGGGGAGCTGTTTTTT	CATRGGANTGELFF
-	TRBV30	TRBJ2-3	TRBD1	TGTGCCTGGAGCTCCGGACAGGGTCAAGTAGATACGCAGTATTTT	CAWSSGQGQVDTQYF
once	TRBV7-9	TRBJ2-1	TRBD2	TGTGCCAGCAGCTTAGCGCGCGGGAGGAAAATGGATGAGCAGTTCTTC	CASSLARGRKMDEQFF
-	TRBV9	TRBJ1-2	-	TGTGCCAGCAGCCCCCAGGGCGGTAACTATGGCTACACCTTC	CASSPQGGNYGYTF
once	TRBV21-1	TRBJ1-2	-	TGTGCCAGCAGCGCCCGGGGAGCAGTGAGGGGCTACACCTTC	CASSARGAVRGYTF
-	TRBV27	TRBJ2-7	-	TGTGCCAGCAGTCGGGCAGGGGCTAACTACGAGCAGTACTTC	CASSRAGANYEQYF
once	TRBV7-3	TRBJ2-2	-	TGTGCCAGCAGCTTTGCTGGCCAGCAGGGAAGGTCCGGGGAGCTGTTTTTT	CASSFAGQQGRSGELFF
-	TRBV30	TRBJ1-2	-	TGTGCCTGGAGTGTAGAACAGCCCAACTATGGCTACACCTTC	CAWSVEQPNYGYTF
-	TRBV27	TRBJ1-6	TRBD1	TGTGCCAGCAGTTTAGGACAGGGATCGGGAAATTCACCCCTCCACTTT	CASSLGQGSGNSPLHF
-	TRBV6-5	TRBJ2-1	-	TGTGCCAGCAGTTACTCCGACGGGGCCTACAATGAGCAGTTCTTC	CASSYSDGAYNEQFF
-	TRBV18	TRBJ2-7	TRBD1	TGTGCCAGCTCACCACCAGAAGGGGGCCTATACGAGCAGTACTTC	CASSPPEGGLYEQYF
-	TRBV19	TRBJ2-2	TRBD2	TGTGCCAGTAGTATAGATCTGGGGGGGGTAGCCACCGGGGAGCTGTTTTTT	CASSIDLGGVATGELFF
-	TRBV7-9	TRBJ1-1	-	TGTGCCAGCAGTTTACAGGGGAACACTGAAGCTTTCTTT	CASSLQGNTEAFF
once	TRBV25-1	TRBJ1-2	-	TGTGCCAGCATGGGAGGGATCGGCTACACCTTC	CASMGGIGYTF
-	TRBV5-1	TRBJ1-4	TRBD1	TGCGCCAGCAGCTTCGGGGACAGGGATAATGAAAAACTGTTTTTT	CASSFGDRDNEKLFF
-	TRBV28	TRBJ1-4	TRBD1	TGTGCCAGCAGTTTACCTCCGACAGGGTGGGGTAATGAAAAACTGTTTTTT	CASSLPPTGWGNEKLFF
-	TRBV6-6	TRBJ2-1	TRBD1	TGTGCCAGCACCCAGACAGGGGGCGTCGATGAGCAGTTCTTC	CASTQTGGVDEQFF
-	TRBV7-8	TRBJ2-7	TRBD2	TGTGCCAGCAGCTTTGGGGGGGGAGGAAACTACGAGCAGTACTTC	CASSFGGGGNYEQYF
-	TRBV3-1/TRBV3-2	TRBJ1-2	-	TGTGCCAGCAGCCAATCCGACAGGCTCAAGGATGGCTACACCTTC	CASSQSDRLKDGYTF
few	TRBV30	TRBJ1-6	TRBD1	TGTGCCTGGAGCGTATGGACAGGGCTAAATTCACCCCTCCACTTT	CAWSVWTGLNSPLHF
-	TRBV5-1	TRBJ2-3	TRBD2	TGCGCCAGCAGCTTGGACATACACGGGACTAGCGGGAGAAGCACAGATACGCAGTATTTT	CASSLDIHGTSGRSTDTQYF
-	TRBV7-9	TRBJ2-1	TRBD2	TGTGCCAGCAGCTTAGGTCGGACTAGCGGGAACAATGAGCAGTTCTTC	CASSLGRTSGNNEQFF
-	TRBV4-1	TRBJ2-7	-	TGCGCCAGCAGCCAGGCCAGATCCTACGAGCAGTACTTC	CASSQARSYEQYF
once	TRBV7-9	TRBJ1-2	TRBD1	TGTGCCAGCAGCCAAAGCCCGTCTCACGGACAGGTCTATGGCTACACCTTC	CASSQSPSHGQVYGYTF
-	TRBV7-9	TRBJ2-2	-	TGTGCCAGCAGCCGTTTAGCCGGGGAGCTGTTTTTT	CASSRLAGELFF
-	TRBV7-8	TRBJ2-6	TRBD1	TGTGCCAGCAGCGTGCCGCGACAGGGCTCCGGGGCCAACGTCCTGACTTTC	CASSVPRQGSGANVLTF